Listed below are T cell receptor beta chains from one sample, sequenced in a study of T-cell memory formation after mild COVID-19. TCRdb re-derived calls from the 5' RACE reads in MiXCR, one entry per CDR3 protein. The data contain roughly 410,000 distinct CDR3 sequences, 20% to 30% of them singletons. Sequences were obtained from PBMCs or a T cell subset sorted from them (not recorded which). The receptors shown here come from an adult woman who had mild COVID-19 (a few samples of this study predate the infection). Cell type and time point are not known. Each CDR3 is given with its conserved first and last residue. A D gene is named only where the DNA matches it firmly. Not all rows give a size; the values are once, few, many and, for expanded clones, a class.

d_call clone_size j_call v_call cdr3_nt cdr3_aa
TRBD1 - TRBJ1-5 TRBV19 TGTGCCAGCGTCACCGGGACAGGGGTAGGGCAGCCCCAGCATTTT CASVTGTGVGQPQHF
- - TRBJ2-3 TRBV24-1 TGTGCCACCGGGCCCAGGGATACGCAGTATTTT CATGPRDTQYF
- - TRBJ2-7 TRBV12-3/TRBV12-4 TGTGCCAGCAGTTTAGCGGGGGTGGTCCCCTACGAGCAGTACTTC CASSLAGVVPYEQYF
TRBD1 - TRBJ2-3 TRBV11-3 TGTGCCAGCAGCCAGGGACAGGGTCGCACAGATACGCAGTATTTT CASSQGQGRTDTQYF
- - TRBJ2-5 TRBV4-3 TGCGCCAGCAGCCAAGATGGGAAGGCCCAAGAGACCCAGTACTTC CASSQDGKAQETQYF
- - TRBJ2-5 TRBV11-2 TGTGCCAGCAGCTTAGATTTGGTCAAGCAAGAGACCCAGTACTTC CASSLDLVKQETQYF
TRBD2 few TRBJ2-1 TRBV6-5 TGTGCCAGCAGTTACCAACAGGGACTAGCGGGAGATGATGAGCAGTTCTTC CASSYQQGLAGDDEQFF
- few TRBJ2-3 TRBV7-9 TGTGCCAGCAGCCGAAATTACAGGGCGCCCACAGATACGCAGTATTTT CASSRNYRAPTDTQYF
- - TRBJ2-1 TRBV15 TGTGCCACCAGCAGAGTCGTTCATGAGCAGTTCTTC CATSRVVHEQFF
TRBD1 - TRBJ2-7 TRBV7-6 TGTGCCAGCAGCCAAACGATGGGACAGGGTCACTACGAGCAGTACTTC CASSQTMGQGHYEQYF
TRBD1 - TRBJ1-5 TRBV2 TGTGCCAGCAGTGAAGGGGACAGCTCCAATCAGCCCCAGCATTTT CASSEGDSSNQPQHF
- few TRBJ2-1 TRBV19 TGTGCCAGTAGTACTACCCTCACCAATGAGCAGTTCTTC CASSTTLTNEQFF
TRBD2 few TRBJ2-2 TRBV9 TGTGCCAGCAGCGTAGGAGGTGTCAGCGGGGAGTACACCGGGGAGCTGTTTTTT CASSVGGVSGEYTGELFF
TRBD1 many TRBJ1-1 TRBV12-3/TRBV12-4 TGTGCCAGCACCACCATTACAGGGGGCCTGAAGATTGTGAACACTGAAGCTTTCTTT CASTTITGGLKIVNTEAFF
- - TRBJ1-5 TRBV12-3/TRBV12-4 TGTGCCAGCAGTTTTGGGGGGGCCGATCAGCCCCAGCATTTT CASSFGGADQPQHF
- - TRBJ2-5 TRBV30 TGTGCCTGGAGTGATTTTGGGGGTAGGGAGACCCAGTACTTC CAWSDFGGRETQYF
- - TRBJ1-3 TRBV7-3 TGTGCCAGCAGCTTAATGGGCGGTGGAAACACCATATATTTT CASSLMGGGNTIYF
- once TRBJ1-1 TRBV20-1 TGCAGTGCCGCACTGGGGTCGGGACGGATAGTAGGGAACACTGAAGCTTTCTTT CSAALGSGRIVGNTEAFF
- - TRBJ2-5 TRBV12-3/TRBV12-4 TGTGCCAGCAGAGAAAAAGAGACCCAGTACTTC CASREKETQYF
- few TRBJ2-7 TRBV4-1 TGCGCCAGCAGCCAAGATTCCGCAGGAACGGTGTACGAGCAGTACTTC CASSQDSAGTVYEQYF
TRBD2 - TRBJ2-1 TRBV12-3/TRBV12-4 TGTGCCAGCAGTTTAAGTACTAGCGGGTATAACAATGAGCAGTTCTTC CASSLSTSGYNNEQFF
- few TRBJ2-7 TRBV5-1 TGCGCCAGCAGCTTGACCACAGCGGCCTACGAGCAGTACTTC CASSLTTAAYEQYF
TRBD1 few TRBJ1-2 TRBV5-5 TGTGCCAGCAGCTCCGGGACAGGGAATTCGTTGGATGGCTACACCTTC CASSSGTGNSLDGYTF
TRBD1 - TRBJ2-5 TRBV15 TGTGCCACCAGCAGCCGGGACAGGGGGCATGAGACCCAGTACTTC CATSSRDRGHETQYF
- - TRBJ1-1 TRBV7-6 TGTGCCAGCAGCCCATCGGGGGGCGCGACTGAAGCTTTCTTT CASSPSGGATEAFF
TRBD1 - TRBJ2-3 TRBV29-1 TGCAGCGTTGAAGAGACAGGGGGCTTCACAGATACGCAGTATTTT CSVEETGGFTDTQYF
TRBD1 medium-sized TRBJ1-5 TRBV20-1 TGCAGTGCCCTCTACGCTGGGGACAGGGAAAATCAGCCCCAGCATTTT CSALYAGDRENQPQHF
- many TRBJ1-3 TRBV9 TGTGCCAGCAGCCCGGGGGGCCAGGGAGGAAACACCATATATTTT CASSPGGQGGNTIYF
- few TRBJ2-7 TRBV11-1 TGTGCCAGCAGCTTAAGAAGGGACGGTGAGCAGAACTTC CASSLRRDGEQNF
- few TRBJ2-5 TRBV12-3/TRBV12-4 TGTGCCAGCAGTTTAGGCGGGTGGGGTGGAGAGACCCAGTACTTC CASSLGGWGGETQYF
TRBD1 - TRBJ1-1 TRBV28 TGTGCCAGCAGTTCCCACGGACAGGGGTCGGCTGAAGCTTTCTTT CASSSHGQGSAEAFF
- - TRBJ2-4 TRBV4-3 TGCGCCAGCAGCCAAGATCTTCGGGTAGCCAAAAACATTCAGTACTTC CASSQDLRVAKNIQYF
- - TRBJ2-7 TRBV20-1 TGCAGTGCTAGGGCCGACAGGACCTGGAGCTCCTACGAGCAGTACTTC CSARADRTWSSYEQYF
TRBD2 - TRBJ2-7 TRBV20-1 TGCAGTGCTAAGGCTAGCGGGGCCTTTAGCTACGAGCAGTACTTC CSAKASGAFSYEQYF
TRBD2 few TRBJ2-1 TRBV2 TGTGCCAGCAGTGTGGGACTAGCGGGAGAAAGTCTGTTCTTC CASSVGLAGESLFF
- - TRBJ2-2 TRBV5-1 TGCGCCAGCAGCTTGGACCCACGATCGGCCGGGGAGCTGTTTTTT CASSLDPRSAGELFF
- - TRBJ1-3 TRBV29-1 TGCAGCGTGGCCGTAGGAAACACCATATATTTT CSVAVGNTIYF
TRBD2 few TRBJ2-3 TRBV13 TGTGCCAGCAGCGCTTTTAGCGGGGCCCGAGATACGCAGTATTTT CASSAFSGARDTQYF
- few TRBJ2-1 TRBV7-9 TGTGCCAGCAGCTCTCTAATACGTGAGCAGTTCTTC CASSSLIREQFF
TRBD1 few TRBJ2-5 TRBV5-1 TGCGCCAGCAGCTTGGCCGCGGCCAGGGGGCAAGAGACCCAGTACTTC CASSLAAARGQETQYF
- few TRBJ2-5 TRBV5-6 TGTGCCAGCAGCTCCAGTGCCGGGGTACAAGAGACCCAGTACTTC CASSSSAGVQETQYF
TRBD2 - TRBJ2-2 TRBV20-1 TGCAGTGCGGCACCCCGGCACGGGAGGGGGGACACCGGGGAGCTGTTTTTT CSAAPRHGRGDTGELFF
- few TRBJ2-3 TRBV20-1 TGCAGTGCTAGAGGTACCCTGGTTGGCACAGATACGCAGTATTTT CSARGTLVGTDTQYF
- - TRBJ2-3 TRBV12-3/TRBV12-4 TGTGCCAGCAGTTCCCGGGGCGGGGGACAGGATGGGGATACGCAGTATTTT CASSSRGGGQDGDTQYF
- few TRBJ2-5 TRBV4-1 TGCGCCAGCAGCCCTCTGCAGGGTCATGTTCGAGAGACCCAGTACTTC CASSPLQGHVRETQYF
- few TRBJ2-7 TRBV4-1 TGCGCCAGCAGCCAAGTCGACAGTACCGTATACGAGCAGTACTTC CASSQVDSTVYEQYF
TRBD1 - TRBJ2-3 TRBV28 TGTGCCAGCTTTGAGACAGGGCCCTTTGGGGTTACAGATACGCAGTATTTT CASFETGPFGVTDTQYF
- few TRBJ2-7 TRBV7-6 TGTGCCAGCAGCTCGCTCGGTGGGGGATTTGTCGAGCAGTACTTC CASSSLGGGFVEQYF
- - TRBJ1-1 TRBV5-1 TGCGCCAGCAGCTGGGGGGCAGTGAACACTGAAGCTTTCTTT CASSWGAVNTEAFF
- few TRBJ1-2 TRBV9 TGTGCCAGCAGCGTAGGTGGGGATCTAAACTATGGCTACACCTTC CASSVGGDLNYGYTF
TRBD1 few TRBJ2-2 TRBV7-3 TGTGCCAGCAGCTTAACCCGGGACAGGCCCTGGGAGCTGTTTTTT CASSLTRDRPWELFF
TRBD1 few TRBJ1-4 TRBV29-1 TGCAGCGTTCAATTTGAGACAGGGAATGAAAAACTGTTTTTT CSVQFETGNEKLFF